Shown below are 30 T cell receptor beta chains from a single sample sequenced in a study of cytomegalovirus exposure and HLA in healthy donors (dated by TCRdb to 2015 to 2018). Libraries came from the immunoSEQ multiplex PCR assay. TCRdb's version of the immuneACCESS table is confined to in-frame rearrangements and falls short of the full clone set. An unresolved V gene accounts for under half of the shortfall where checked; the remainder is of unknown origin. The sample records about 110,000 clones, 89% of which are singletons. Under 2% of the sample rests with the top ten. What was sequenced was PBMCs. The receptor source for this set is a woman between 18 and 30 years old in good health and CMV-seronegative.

This CDR3 reads CASSENPSGIGTGELFF. The DNA for the CDR3 is TGCGCCAGCAGTGAAAATCCTAGCGGGATCGGCACCGGGGAGCTGTTTTTT. The chain recombines TRBV10-1 with TRBJ2-2; 9 bases are shared with TRBD2. Germline V CDR1 and CDR2: WNHNN, SYGVQD (reference sequence). The CDR3 runs 17 residues. The V and J ends lost 3 bases and 4 bases, in that order; junction bases with no gene match: 9.

This chain's CDR3 is CASSTETGSPATNEKLFF. CDR3 coding DNA: TGTGCCAGTAGTACAGAGACAGGGTCCCCTGCAACTAATGAAAAACTGTTTTTT. The chain is built from TRBV19 and TRBJ1-4; 7 nucleotides match TRBD1. The CDR3 length is 18 residues. V lost 4 bases, J lost 0 bases, and 11 bases stayed unmatched. Looked up from germline, CDR1 is LNHDA and CDR2 is SQIVND (reference sequence).

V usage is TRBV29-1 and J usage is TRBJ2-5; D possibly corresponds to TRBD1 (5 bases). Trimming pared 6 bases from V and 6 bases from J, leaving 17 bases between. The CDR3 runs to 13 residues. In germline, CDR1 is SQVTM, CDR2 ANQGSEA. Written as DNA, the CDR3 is TGCAGCGTCCGGTTGCTAGGGGAACAGACCCAGTACTTC. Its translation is CSVRLLGEQTQYF.

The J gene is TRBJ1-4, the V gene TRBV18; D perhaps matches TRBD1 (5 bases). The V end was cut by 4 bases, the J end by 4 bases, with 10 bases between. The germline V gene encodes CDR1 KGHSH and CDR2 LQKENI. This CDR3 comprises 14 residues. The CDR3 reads CASSQGLDNEKLFF. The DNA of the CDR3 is TGTGCCAGCTCACAGGGACTTGATAATGAAAAACTGTTTTTT.

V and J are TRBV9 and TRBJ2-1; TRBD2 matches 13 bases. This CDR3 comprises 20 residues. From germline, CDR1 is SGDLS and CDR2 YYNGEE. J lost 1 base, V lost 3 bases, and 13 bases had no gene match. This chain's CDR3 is CASSAGRRLAGGGSYNEQFF. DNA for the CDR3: TGTGCCAGCAGCGCGGGACGAAGACTAGCGGGAGGTGGGTCCTACAATGAGCAGTTCTTC.

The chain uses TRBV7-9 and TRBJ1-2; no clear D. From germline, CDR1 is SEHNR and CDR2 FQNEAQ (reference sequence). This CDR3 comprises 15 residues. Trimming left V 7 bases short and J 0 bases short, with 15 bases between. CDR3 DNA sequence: TGTGCCAGCACAGGCCCATGGTCGGCTAACTATGGCTACACCTTC. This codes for CASTGPWSANYGYTF.

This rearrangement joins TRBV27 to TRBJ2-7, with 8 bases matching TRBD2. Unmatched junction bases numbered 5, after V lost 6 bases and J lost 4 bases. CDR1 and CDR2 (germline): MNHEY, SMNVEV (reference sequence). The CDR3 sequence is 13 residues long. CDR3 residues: CASRSGGGYEQYF. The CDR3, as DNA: TGTGCCAGCAGGTCGGGGGGGGGATACGAGCAGTACTTC.

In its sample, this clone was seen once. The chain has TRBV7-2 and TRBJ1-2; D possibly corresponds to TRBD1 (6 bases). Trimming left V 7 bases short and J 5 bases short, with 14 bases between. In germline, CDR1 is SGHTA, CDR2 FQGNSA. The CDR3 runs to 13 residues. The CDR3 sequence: CASTGQSPYGYTF. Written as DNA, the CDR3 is TGTGCCAGCACCGGACAGTCCCCTTATGGCTACACCTTC.

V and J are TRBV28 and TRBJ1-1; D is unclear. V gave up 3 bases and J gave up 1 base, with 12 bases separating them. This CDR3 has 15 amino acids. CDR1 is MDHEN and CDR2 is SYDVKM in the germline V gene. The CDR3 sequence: CASSLLIVRNTEAFF. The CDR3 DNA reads TGTGCCAGCAGTTTGCTGATCGTGAGGAACACTGAAGCTTTCTTT.

The CDR3 loop is CASSPVGTGLYNEQFF. CDR3 bases: TGCGCCAGCAGCCCTGTTGGAACAGGGCTATACAATGAGCAGTTCTTC. The V gene is TRBV5-1, the J gene TRBJ2-1, with TRBD1 as a possible D gene (6 bases). Germline CDR1 is SGHRS and CDR2 is YFSETQ. This CDR3 has 16 residues. The V and J ends lost 4 bases and 4 bases respectively, with 18 bases between them.

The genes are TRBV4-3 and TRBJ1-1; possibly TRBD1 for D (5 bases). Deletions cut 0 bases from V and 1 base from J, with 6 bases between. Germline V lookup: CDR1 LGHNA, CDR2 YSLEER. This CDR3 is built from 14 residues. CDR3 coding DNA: TGCGCCAGCAGCCAAGAAGGGGCGAACACTGAAGCTTTCTTT. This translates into CASSQEGANTEAFF.

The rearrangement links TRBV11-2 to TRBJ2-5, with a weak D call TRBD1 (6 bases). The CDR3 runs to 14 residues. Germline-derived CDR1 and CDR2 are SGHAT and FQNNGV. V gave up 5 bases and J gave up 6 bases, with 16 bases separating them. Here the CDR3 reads CASSTTGTGKTQYF. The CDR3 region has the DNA TGTGCCAGCAGCACAACAGGGACGGGAAAGACCCAGTACTTC.

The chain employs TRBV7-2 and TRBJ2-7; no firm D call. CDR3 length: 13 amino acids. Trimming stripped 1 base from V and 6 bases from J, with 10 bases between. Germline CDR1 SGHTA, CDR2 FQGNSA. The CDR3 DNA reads TGTGCCAGCAGCTTAGGGAGCGATCCCGAGCAGTACTTC. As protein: CASSLGSDPEQYF.

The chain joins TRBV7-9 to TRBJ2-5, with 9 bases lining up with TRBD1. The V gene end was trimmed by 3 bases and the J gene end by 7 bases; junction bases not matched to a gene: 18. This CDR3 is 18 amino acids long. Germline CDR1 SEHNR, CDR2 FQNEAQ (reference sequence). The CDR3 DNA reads TGTGCCAGCAGCTTTCCGGGACAGGGAAAGGGGTTCGGCGGGACCCAGTACTTC. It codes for CASSFPGQGKGFGGTQYF.

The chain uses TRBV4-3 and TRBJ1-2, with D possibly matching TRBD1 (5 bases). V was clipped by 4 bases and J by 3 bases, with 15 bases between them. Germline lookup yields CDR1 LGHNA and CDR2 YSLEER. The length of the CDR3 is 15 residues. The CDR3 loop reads CASSPRQTTYYGYTF. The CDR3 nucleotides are TGCGCCAGCAGCCCTAGACAGACAACCTACTATGGCTACACCTTC.

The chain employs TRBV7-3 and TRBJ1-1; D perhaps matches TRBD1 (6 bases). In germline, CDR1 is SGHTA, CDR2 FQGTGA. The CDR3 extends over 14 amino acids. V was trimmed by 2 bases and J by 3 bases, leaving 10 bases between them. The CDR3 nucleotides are TGTGCCAGCAGCTTATCTGCAGGGGACACTGAAGCTTTCTTT. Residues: CASSLSAGDTEAFF.

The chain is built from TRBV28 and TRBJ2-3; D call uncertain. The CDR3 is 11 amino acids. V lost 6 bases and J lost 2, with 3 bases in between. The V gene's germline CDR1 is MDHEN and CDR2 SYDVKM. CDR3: CASSVTDTQYF. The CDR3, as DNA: TGTGCCAGCAGCGTCACAGATACGCAGTATTTT.

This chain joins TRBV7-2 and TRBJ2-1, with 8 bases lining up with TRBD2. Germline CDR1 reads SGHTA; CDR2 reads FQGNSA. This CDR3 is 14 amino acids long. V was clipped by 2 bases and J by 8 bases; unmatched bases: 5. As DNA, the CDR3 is TGTGCCAGCAGCTTATCGGGAGGGCGGGATGAGCAGTTCTTC. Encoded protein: CASSLSGGRDEQFF.

DNA of the CDR3: TGTGCCAGCAGTTTATCTAGCGGGGATGGATATGGCTACACCTTC. It codes for CASSLSSGDGYGYTF. The chain has TRBV27 and TRBJ1-2, with D uncertain. This CDR3 spans 15 amino acids. The ends were cut back, 0 bases at V and 5 bases at J, with 13 bases in the middle. CDR1 MNHEY and CDR2 SMNVEV come from the germline V gene (reference sequence).

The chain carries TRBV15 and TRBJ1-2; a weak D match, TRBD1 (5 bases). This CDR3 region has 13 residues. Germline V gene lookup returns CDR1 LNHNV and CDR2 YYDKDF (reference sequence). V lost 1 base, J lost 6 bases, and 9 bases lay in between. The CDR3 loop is CATSRVAGDGYTF. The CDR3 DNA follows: TGTGCCACCAGCAGAGTAGCGGGGGATGGCTACACCTTC. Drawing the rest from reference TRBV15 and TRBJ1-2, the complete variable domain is DAMVIQNPRYQVTQFGKPVTLSCSQTLNHNVMYWYQQKSSQAPKLLFHYYDKDFNNEADTPDNFQSRRPNTSFCFLDIRSPGLGDTAMYLCATSRVAGDGYTFGSGTRLTVV.

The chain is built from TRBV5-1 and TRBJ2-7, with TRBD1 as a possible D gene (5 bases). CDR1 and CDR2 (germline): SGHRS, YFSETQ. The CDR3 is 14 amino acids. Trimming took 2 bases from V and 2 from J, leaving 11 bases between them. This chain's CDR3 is CASSFGREPYEQYF. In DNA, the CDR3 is TGCGCCAGCAGCTTCGGCAGGGAACCCTACGAGCAGTACTTC.

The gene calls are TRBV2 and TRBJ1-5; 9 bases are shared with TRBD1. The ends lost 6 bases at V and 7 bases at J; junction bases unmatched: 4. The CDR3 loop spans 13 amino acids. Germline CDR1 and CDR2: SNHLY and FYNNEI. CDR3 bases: TGTGCCAGCAGGGGACAGGGCCGCCAGCCCCAGCATTTT. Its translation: CASRGQGRQPQHF.

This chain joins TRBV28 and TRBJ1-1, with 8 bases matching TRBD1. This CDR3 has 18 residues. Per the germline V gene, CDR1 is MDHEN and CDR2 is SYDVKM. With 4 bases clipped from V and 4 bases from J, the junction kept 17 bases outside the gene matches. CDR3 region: CASSWTGYVGSHGTEAFF. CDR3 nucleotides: TGTGCCAGCAGTTGGACAGGGTATGTGGGCAGTCATGGCACTGAAGCTTTCTTT.

The CDR3: CASSEGRGGTDTQYF. The CDR3 DNA sequence: TGTGCCAGCAGTGAGGGCAGGGGGGGCACAGATACGCAGTATTTT. V usage is TRBV2 and J usage is TRBJ2-3; D might be TRBD1 (7 bases). V dropped 3 bases and J dropped 1 base, with 11 bases sitting between them. The germline V gene has CDR1 SNHLY and CDR2 FYNNEI. The CDR3 extends over 15 amino acids. Filled out from reference TRBV2 and TRBJ2-3, the complete variable domain reads EPEVTQTPSHQVTQMGQEVILRCVPISNHLYFYWYRQILGQKVEFLVSFYNNEISEKSEIFDDQFSVERPDGSNFTLKIRSTKLEDSAMYFCASSEGRGGTDTQYFGPGTRLTVL.

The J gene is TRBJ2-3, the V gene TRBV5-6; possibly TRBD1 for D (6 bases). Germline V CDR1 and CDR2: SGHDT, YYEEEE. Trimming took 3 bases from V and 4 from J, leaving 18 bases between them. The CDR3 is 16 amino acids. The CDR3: CASSSIYDRNPDTQYF. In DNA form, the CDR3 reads TGTGCCAGCAGCTCTATATATGACAGGAACCCAGATACGCAGTATTTT. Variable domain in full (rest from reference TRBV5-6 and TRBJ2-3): DAGVTQSPTHLIKTRGQQVTLRCSPKSGHDTVSWYQQALGQGPQFIFQYYEEEERQRGNFPDRFSGHQFPNYSSELNVNALLLGDSALYLCASSSIYDRNPDTQYFGPGTRLTVL.

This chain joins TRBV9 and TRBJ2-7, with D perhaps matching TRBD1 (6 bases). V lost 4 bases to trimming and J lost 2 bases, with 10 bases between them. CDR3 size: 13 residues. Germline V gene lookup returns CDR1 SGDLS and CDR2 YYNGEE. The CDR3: CASSPGTTYEQYF. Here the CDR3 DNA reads TGTGCCAGCAGCCCCGGGACAACCTACGAGCAGTACTTC.

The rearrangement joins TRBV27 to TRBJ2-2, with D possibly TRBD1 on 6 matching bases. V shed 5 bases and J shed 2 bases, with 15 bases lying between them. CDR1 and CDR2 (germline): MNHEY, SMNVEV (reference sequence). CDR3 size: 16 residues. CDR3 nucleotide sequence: TGTGCCAGCAGTCCCCCCGGGACATATAACACCGGGGAGCTGTTTTTT. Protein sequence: CASSPPGTYNTGELFF.

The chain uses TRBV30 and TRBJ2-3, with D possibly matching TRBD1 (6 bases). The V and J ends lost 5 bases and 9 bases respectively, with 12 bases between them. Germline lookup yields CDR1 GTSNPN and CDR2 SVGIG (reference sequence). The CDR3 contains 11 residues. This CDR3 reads CAWVGADTQYF. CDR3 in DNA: TGTGCCTGGGTGGGGGCCGACACGCAGTATTTT.

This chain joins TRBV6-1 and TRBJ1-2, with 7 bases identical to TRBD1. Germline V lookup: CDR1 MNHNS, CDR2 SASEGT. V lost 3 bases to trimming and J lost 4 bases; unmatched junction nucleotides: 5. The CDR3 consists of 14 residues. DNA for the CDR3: TGTGCCAGCAGTGACCTCCGGGACAGCTATGGCTACACCTTC. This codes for CASSDLRDSYGYTF.

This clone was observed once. The CDR3 region is CASSQQGTGNTIYF. The CDR3 DNA sequence: TGTGCCAGCTCACAACAGGGGACAGGAAACACCATATATTTT. V is TRBV18 and J is TRBJ1-3; 7 bases fit TRBD1. The CDR3 covers 14 residues. V was clipped by 4 bases and J by 4 bases; unmatched bases: 4. Looked up from germline, CDR1 is KGHSH and CDR2 is LQKENI.